This entry lists 13 T cell receptor beta chains sequenced from one sample in a study of CD8+ T cells in alopecia areata. Described treatment: oral pan-JAK inhibitor, 5-10 mg twice daily. RNA extraction and reverse transcription yielded cDNA as sequencing template. Clones were read by immunoSEQ multiplex PCR, and TCRdb kept only the in-frame ones, dropping some. The top ten hold more than 0.85% of the sample, which has about 270,000 clones, 60% seen once. Sample: CD4+ T cells sorted from blood, taken at week 52, from a patient treated with tofacitinib. These receptor sequences come from a human donor with alopecia areata.

The chain uses TRBV14 and TRBJ2-1, with TRBD2 identical over 7 bases. Trimming took 3 bases from V and 10 from J; bases not matched to a gene: 3. The germline V gene encodes CDR1 SGHDN and CDR2 FVKESK. This CDR3 is 12 amino acids long. The CDR3 region is CASSQASGEQFF. The CDR3 coding sequence is TGTGCCAGCAGCCAGGCTAGCGGAGAGCAGTTCTTC.

The genes are TRBV6-6 and TRBJ2-7; D is possibly TRBD1 (5 bases). The CDR3 contains 13 residues. Looked up from germline, CDR1 is MNHNY and CDR2 is SVGAGI (reference sequence). V lost 2 bases to trimming and J lost 7 bases, with 12 bases between them. CDR3 coding DNA: TGTGCCAGCAGTTACATCAGGGTTGGTGAGCAGTACTTC. As protein: CASSYIRVGEQYF.

The V call is TRBV5-4, the J call TRBJ1-2; 8 nucleotides align to TRBD1. CDR1 and CDR2 (germline): SGHNT, YYREEE (reference sequence). Losses at the gene ends were 7 bases for V and 6 bases for J; bases not matched to a gene: 8. CDR3 length: 13 residues. CDR3 in amino acids: CASAQVTGDGYTF. The CDR3 DNA reads as TGTGCCAGCGCCCAGGTGACAGGGGATGGCTACACCTTC.

J is TRBJ1-2 and V is TRBV6-6, with 9 positions matching TRBD1. CDR1 MNHNY and CDR2 SVGAGI come from the germline V gene (reference sequence). Trimming took 0 bases from V and 6 from J; bases not matched to a gene: 8. This CDR3 is built from 16 residues. The CDR3 is CASSYSTGTGKDGYTF. CDR3 DNA sequence: TGTGCCAGCAGTTACTCAACGGGGACAGGGAAGGATGGCTACACCTTC.

This rearrangement joins TRBV5-1 to TRBJ2-3; D perhaps matches TRBD2 (5 bases). The CDR3 has 13 residues. Between the trimmed V and J ends, which lost 0 bases and 6 bases, there was a span of 8 bases. Germline V gene lookup returns CDR1 SGHRS and CDR2 YFSETQ. CDR3 in DNA: TGCGCCAGCAGCTTGGTGCGGGTGGATACGCAGTATTTT. Its translation is CASSLVRVDTQYF.

V and J are TRBV30 and TRBJ1-1; D is unresolved. V was shortened by 4 bases and J by 0 bases, with 6 bases between the two germline ends. This CDR3 is 12 amino acids long. Germline V gives CDR1 GTSNPN, CDR2 SVGIG (reference sequence). In DNA, the CDR3 is TGTGCCTGGACCTGGATGAACACTGAAGCTTTCTTT. It yields the protein CAWTWMNTEAFF.

V gene TRBV30 combines with J gene TRBJ2-6, with 12 positions matching TRBD2. The ends lost 8 bases at V and 0 bases at J; junction bases unmatched: 2. The CDR3 sequence is 15 residues long. The germline V gene encodes CDR1 GTSNPN and CDR2 SVGIG (reference sequence). The CDR3 nucleotides read TGTGCCGTGACTAGCGGGGGCTCTGGGGCCAACGTCCTGACTTTC. Its protein product is CAVTSGGSGANVLTF. Combining the CDR3 with reference TRBV30 and TRBJ2-6 gives the whole variable domain SQTIHQWPATLVQPVGSPLSLECTVEGTSNPNLYWYRQAAGRGLQLLFYSVGIGQISSEVPQNLSASRPQDRQFILSSKKLLLSDSGFYLCAVTSGGSGANVLTFGAGSRLTVL.

This chain uses TRBV4-1 with TRBJ2-6; 9 bases line up with TRBD1. Germline V CDR1 and CDR2: MGHRA, YSYEKL. J was trimmed by 0 bases and V by 5 bases; bases with no gene match: 8. This CDR3 comprises 18 residues. CDR3 amino acids: CASSWDRVLNSGANVLTF. Written as DNA, the CDR3 is TGCGCCAGCAGCTGGGACAGGGTGCTGAACTCTGGGGCCAACGTCCTGACTTTC.

This clone was counted only a few times. The chain joins TRBV6-6 to TRBJ1-6, with 9 nucleotides matching TRBD1. Germline CDR1 is MNHNY and CDR2 is SVGAGI (reference sequence). Trimming took 5 bases from V and 8 from J; bases not matched to a gene: 4. The CDR3 is 14 amino acids. CDR3 sequence reads: CASSTDRGYSPLHF. The CDR3 DNA reads TGTGCCAGCAGTACAGACAGGGGGTATTCACCCCTCCACTTT.

The rearrangement uses TRBV2 and TRBJ2-1; 8 bases are shared with TRBD1. The J segment lost 8 bases and the V segment lost 10 bases, leaving 7 bases of the junction unmatched. The CDR3 has 12 amino acids. CDR1 is SNHLY, CDR2 FYNNEI, per germline. The CDR3 loop is CANRDRSDEQFF. The CDR3 nucleotides read TGTGCCAACCGGGACAGGTCGGATGAGCAGTTCTTC.

The rearrangement links TRBV18 to TRBJ2-3; 7 bases agree with TRBD1. The CDR3 has 15 residues. Trimming took 3 bases from V and 1 from J; bases not matched to a gene: 4. Germline-derived CDR1 and CDR2 are KGHSH and LQKENI. CDR3: CASSPPGGRTDTQYF. The DNA of the CDR3 is TGTGCCAGCTCACCGCCAGGGGGACGCACAGATACGCAGTATTTT. Full variable domain (outside the CDR3, taken from reference TRBV18 and TRBJ2-3): NAGVMQNPRHLVRRRGQEARLRCSPMKGHSHVYWYRQLPEEGLKFMVYLQKENIIDESGMPKERFSAEFPKEGPSILRIQQVVRGDSAAYFCASSPPGGRTDTQYFGPGTRLTVL.

This clone was seen more than once but under ten times. The chain has TRBV6-1 and TRBJ1-6; tentative D call: TRBD1 (5 bases). The V gene lost 4 bases and the J gene lost 5 bases, with 9 bases spanning the gap. Per the germline V gene, CDR1 is MNHNS and CDR2 is SASEGT. The CDR3 loop spans 14 amino acids. This CDR3 reads CASSVRQNNSPLHF. In DNA, the CDR3 is TGTGCCAGCAGTGTACGACAGAATAATTCACCCCTCCACTTT.

The chain combines TRBV5-1 with TRBJ2-5; 9 nucleotides agree with TRBD2. Looked up from germline, CDR1 is SGHRS and CDR2 is YFSETQ. J lost 1 base, V lost 0 bases, and 4 bases had no gene match. This CDR3 has 16 amino acids. The CDR3 sequence is CASSLDSGGLQETQYF. The DNA of the CDR3 is TGCGCCAGCAGCTTGGATAGCGGGGGCCTCCAAGAGACCCAGTACTTC. The variable domain in full, with the rest retrieved from reference TRBV5-1 and TRBJ2-5, is KAGVTQTPRYLIKTRGQQVTLSCSPISGHRSVSWYQQTPGQGLQFLFEYFSETQRNKGNFPGRFSGRQFSNSRSEMNVSTLELGDSALYLCASSLDSGGLQETQYFGPGTRLLVL.